The 27 T cell receptor beta chains presented below share a single source sample, sequenced in a study of blood T cell repertoires in COVID-19. Profiled with immunoSEQ multiplex PCR; TCRdb holds only in-frame clones, not every one. In the table there are about 55,000 clones, 80% to 95% of which are singletons. The sample comprised peripheral blood. Receptor source: a human donor with active COVID-19. The donor label of this sample is uncertain.

The chain is built from TRBV4-1 and TRBJ1-2; TRBD1 matches 7 bases. The CDR3 is 15 residues long. Looked up from germline, CDR1 is MGHRA and CDR2 is YSYEKL. V dropped 1 base and J dropped 5; count of bases not matched to a gene: 7. This CDR3 is CASSQGGDRYYGYTF. CDR3 nucleotide sequence: TGCGCCAGCAGCCAAGGGGGGGACAGATATTATGGCTACACCTTC.

This CDR3 is CASSYSILGAYRGYTF. The DNA for the CDR3 is TGTGCCAGCAGTTACTCAATCCTTGGGGCGTATAGAGGCTACACCTTC. The rearrangement uses TRBV6-5 and TRBJ1-2, with D perhaps matching TRBD1 (5 bases). This CDR3 spans 16 amino acids. Germline V gene lookup returns CDR1 MNHEY and CDR2 SVGAGI. Trimming took 0 bases from V and 8 from J, leaving 19 bases between them.

On this clone itself: This same CDR3 is encoded by further DNA sequences in the sample. The V and J genes are TRBV28 and TRBJ2-7; 12 bases align to TRBD1. Trimming cost V 6 bases and J 5 bases; bases outside gene matches: 5. The CDR3 runs to 14 residues. CDR1 MDHEN and CDR2 SYDVKM come from the germline V gene. The CDR3 DNA reads TGTGCCAGCAGCTACGGGACAGGGGGCCACGAGCAGTACTTC. This encodes CASSYGTGGHEQYF.

This sequence joins TRBV27 and TRBJ2-7; TRBD1 agrees at 7 bases. CDR3 length equals 15 residues. The trim removed 4 bases at V and 3 bases at J, leaving 9 bases unmatched. Germline V gene sequence: CDR1 MNHEY, CDR2 SMNVEV (reference sequence). The CDR3 bases are TGTGCCAGCAGTTACACAGGGACAGACCTCTACGAGCAGTACTTC. Translating it yields CASSYTGTDLYEQYF.

J is TRBJ1-5 and V is TRBV2; D uncertain. In germline, CDR1 is SNHLY, CDR2 FYNNEI. This CDR3 spans 15 amino acids. The V end lost 7 bases, the J end lost 4 bases, and 17 bases lay between the germline ends. CDR3 residues: CASTLDPAGNQPQHF. As DNA, the CDR3 is TGTGCCAGCACCCTGGATCCGGCGGGGAATCAGCCCCAGCATTTT.

The chain recombines TRBV2 with TRBJ1-2; D ambiguous. V was shortened by 2 bases and J by 5 bases, with 12 bases between the two germline ends. The CDR3 is 14 residues long. Germline-derived CDR1 and CDR2 are SNHLY and FYNNEI. CDR3 bases: TGTGCCAGCAGTGAAAATGTCCTCGGGTATGGCTACACCTTC. It specifies CASSENVLGYGYTF.

The chain joins TRBV7-3 to TRBJ1-1, with D hard to call. In germline, CDR1 is SGHTA, CDR2 FQGTGA. The CDR3 runs 13 residues. V dropped 11 bases and J dropped 1 base, with 14 bases sitting between them. CDR3 protein: CAGKSSGNTEAFF. The CDR3 DNA reads as TGTGCCGGCAAATCTTCGGGGAACACTGAAGCTTTCTTT.

The rearrangement joins TRBV29-1 to TRBJ1-1; D gene ambiguous. This CDR3 comprises 13 residues. Germline values: CDR1 SQVTM, CDR2 ANQGSEA. V shed 0 bases and J shed 1 base, with 6 bases lying between them. The CDR3 region has the DNA TGCAGCGTTGAAGACGGTGGGAACACTGAAGCTTTCTTT. This codes for CSVEDGGNTEAFF.

DNA for the CDR3: TGTGCCAGCAGGCTAGCGGGAGGTCGCGAGCAGTACTTC. Its protein is CASRLAGGREQYF. The chain uses TRBV2 and TRBJ2-7; 11 bases are a match to TRBD2. Trimming removed 6 bases from V and 6 bases from J; junction bases left unmatched: 4. Looked up from germline, CDR1 is SNHLY and CDR2 is FYNNEI. There are 13 residues in the CDR3.

The chain combines TRBV29-1 with TRBJ1-2, with D possibly TRBD1 on 5 matching bases. Deletions cut 3 bases from V and 8 bases from J, with 13 bases between. Germline CDR1 is SQVTM and CDR2 is ANQGSEA. The CDR3 extends over 12 amino acids. The CDR3 DNA sequence: TGCAGCGTTGATAGCAGGGCCAGGGGCTACACCTTC. Its translation: CSVDSRARGYTF.

The V gene is TRBV12-5, the J gene TRBJ2-1; D is uncertain. This CDR3 has 11 amino acids. V gave up 9 bases and J gave up 6 bases, with 9 bases separating them. Germline CDR1 reads LGHNT; CDR2 reads FRNRAP. The CDR3 spells CASQMANEQFF. The CDR3 bases are TGTGCTAGCCAAATGGCCAATGAGCAGTTCTTC.

This rearrangement joins TRBV6-6 to TRBJ2-5; 11 bases line up with TRBD2. The CDR3 covers 14 residues. In germline, CDR1 is MNHNY, CDR2 SVGAGI (reference sequence). Losses at the gene ends were 6 bases for V and 4 bases for J; bases not matched to a gene: 4. CDR3 residues: CASSLSGGGETQYF. The CDR3 DNA follows: TGTGCCAGCAGCCTTAGCGGGGGGGGAGAGACCCAGTACTTC.

Of note for this clone: This specimen includes other DNA sequences encoding the same CDR3. This sequence joins TRBV4-1 and TRBJ1-1; D ambiguous. The CDR3 sequence is 13 residues long. CDR1 is MGHRA and CDR2 is YSYEKL in the germline V gene. V shed 1 base and J shed 2 bases, with 5 bases lying between them. The chain's CDR3 is CASSQAGNTEAFF. In DNA, the CDR3 is TGCGCCAGCAGCCAAGCGGGTAACACTGAAGCTTTCTTT.

This rearrangement joins TRBV5-1 to TRBJ2-1; D possibly corresponds to TRBD2 (5 bases). Germline assignment: CDR1 SGHRS and CDR2 YFSETQ. Trimming shortened V by 1 base and J by 2 bases, and 13 bases separated the two germline ends. The CDR3 has 16 amino acids. The CDR3: CASSLQGISAYNEQFF. CDR3 sequence (DNA): TGCGCCAGCAGCTTGCAAGGTATTAGCGCCTACAATGAGCAGTTCTTC.

The V and J genes are TRBV2 and TRBJ2-1; 13 bases are shared with TRBD2. V dropped 7 bases and J dropped 10; count of bases not matched to a gene: 10. The CDR3 sequence is 15 residues long. Germline CDR1 and CDR2: SNHLY and FYNNEI. Here the CDR3 DNA reads TGTGCCAGCAAAAAGGGACTAGCGGGATTAAAGGAGCAGTTCTTC. Its protein product is CASKKGLAGLKEQFF. Combining the CDR3 with reference TRBV2 and TRBJ2-1 gives the whole variable domain EPEVTQTPSHQVTQMGQEVILRCVPISNHLYFYWYRQILGQKVEFLVSFYNNEISEKSEIFDDQFSVERPDGSNFTLKIRSTKLEDSAMYFCASKKGLAGLKEQFFGPGTRLTVL.

For the CDR3, the DNA is TGTGCCAGCAGTTCCTGGCGTGGACTAGCGCTAAATACGCAGTATTTT. It specifies CASSSWRGLALNTQYF. The chain joins TRBV27 to TRBJ2-3; 9 bases fit TRBD2. J was trimmed by 7 bases and V by 4 bases; bases with no gene match: 12. The CDR3 is 16 residues long. CDR1 and CDR2 (germline): MNHEY, SMNVEV (reference sequence).

V usage is TRBV5-8 and J usage is TRBJ2-7; TRBD1 is a possible D gene (6 bases). This CDR3 comprises 15 residues. Trimming took off 4 bases at V and 1 base at J, with 15 bases between the two ends. Per germline, CDR1 SGHTS and CDR2 YDEGEE. The CDR3 DNA reads TGTGCCAGCAGCAGGGTGACAGGTATTTCCTACGAGCAGTACTTC. Encoded protein: CASSRVTGISYEQYF.

The gene calls are TRBV4-1 and TRBJ2-2; TRBD2 agrees at 7 bases. CDR1 and CDR2 from the germline V gene are MGHRA and YSYEKL. This CDR3 region has 16 residues. J gave up 4 bases and V 4 bases, and 9 bases lay outside the gene matches. CDR3 residues: CASSPPRASGTGELFF. DNA of the CDR3: TGCGCCAGCAGCCCACCTAGGGCTAGCGGCACCGGGGAGCTGTTTTTT.

The rearrangement joins TRBV28 to TRBJ1-2, with D maybe TRBD1 (5 bases). Trimming cost V 5 bases and J 0 bases, with 10 bases left between them. Germline CDR1 reads MDHEN; CDR2 reads SYDVKM. The CDR3 is made up of 14 amino acids. CDR3 loop: CASSPRQTNYGYTF. For the CDR3, the DNA is TGTGCCAGCAGTCCGAGACAGACTAACTATGGCTACACCTTC.

The CDR3 protein is CASRLDRVANEQFF. The CDR3 DNA is TGTGCCAGCAGGCTTGACAGGGTTGCCAATGAGCAGTTCTTC. This rearrangement joins TRBV28 to TRBJ2-1; 7 nucleotides agree with TRBD1. V lost 6 bases and J lost 6; bases outside the gene matches: 8. The length of the CDR3 is 14 residues. CDR1 and CDR2 from the germline V gene are MDHEN and SYDVKM. The full variable domain, rest sourced from reference TRBV28 and TRBJ2-1, is DVKVTQSSRYLVKRTGEKVFLECVQDMDHENMFWYRQDPGLGLRLIYFSYDVKMKEKGDIPEGYSVSREKKERFSLILESASTNQTSMYLCASRLDRVANEQFFGPGTRLTVL.

The chain combines TRBV2 with TRBJ2-7, with 7 bases aligning to TRBD1. Germline loops: CDR1 SNHLY, CDR2 FYNNEI. V was pared by 7 bases and J by 3 bases, with 6 bases of the junction left unmatched. The CDR3 is 13 amino acids. The CDR3 here is CASTRDRFYEQYF. The CDR3 DNA reads as TGTGCCAGCACTCGGGACAGATTCTACGAGCAGTACTTC.

V usage is TRBV28 and J usage is TRBJ2-5; 7 nucleotides match TRBD1. J lost 1 base, V lost 5 bases, and 4 bases had no gene match. The CDR3 covers 14 residues. The germline V gene has CDR1 MDHEN and CDR2 SYDVKM. The CDR3 sequence: CASSTSGGQETQYF. As DNA, the CDR3 is TGTGCCAGCAGTACCTCAGGGGGCCAAGAGACCCAGTACTTC.

The rearrangement joins TRBV6-5 to TRBJ2-7, with TRBD1 identical over 9 bases. Trimming removed 8 bases from V and 5 bases from J; junction bases left unmatched: 13. CDR3 length: 15 amino acids. Germline V gene sequence: CDR1 MNHEY, CDR2 SVGAGI. CDR3 amino acids: CASFLGQGMGNEQYF. CDR3 sequence (DNA): TGTGCCAGCTTCCTGGGACAGGGCATGGGGAACGAGCAGTACTTC.

This clone occurred once. V and J are TRBV5-1 and TRBJ2-7, with 13 positions matching TRBD2. V shed 4 bases and J 3 bases; nucleotides not matched to a gene: 4. Germline V gives CDR1 SGHRS, CDR2 YFSETQ. The CDR3 runs to 15 residues. The DNA of the CDR3 is TGCGCCAGCAGCCCGACTAGCGGGGGGTTCTACGAGCAGTACGTC. Amino acids: CASSPTSGGFYEQYV.

CDR3 amino acids: CSARSGVGYTF. The CDR3 region has the DNA TGCAGTGCTAGGTCGGGGGTAGGCTACACCTTC. The rearrangement uses TRBV20-1 and TRBJ1-2, with D tentatively TRBD1 (5 bases). Trimming left V 3 bases short and J 8 bases short, with 10 bases between. This CDR3 region has 11 residues. Germline loops: CDR1 DFQATT, CDR2 SNEGSKA (reference sequence).

The J gene is TRBJ2-1, the V gene TRBV5-6; 10 bases are shared with TRBD1. V shed 3 bases, J shed 3 bases, and the junction held 3 bases outside the gene matches. CDR1 SGHDT and CDR2 YYEEEE come from the germline V gene. The CDR3 is 15 residues long. The CDR3 DNA reads as TGTGCCAGCAGCTCCCGGGACAGGGGCTACAATGAGCAGTTCTTC. As protein: CASSSRDRGYNEQFF.

V usage is TRBV6-5 and J usage is TRBJ1-4; unclear D gene. Trimming took 6 bases from V and 4 from J, leaving 15 bases between them. CDR1 is MNHEY, CDR2 SVGAGI, per germline. The CDR3 contains 15 residues. In DNA, the CDR3 is TGTGCCAGCAGCTCCCAAGTCGGCGGTAATGAAAAACTGTTTTTT. Protein product: CASSSQVGGNEKLFF.